A selection of T cell receptor beta chains follows, all from one sample in a study of shared clonotypes between healthy human individuals. The repertoire was sequenced with immunoSEQ multiplex PCR; TCRdb's copy has only in-frame clones and lacks some. The sample has some 2.4 million clones, approximately 93% seen once; the top ten hold roughly 0.36%. The source material was naive CD4+ T cells from PBMCs. Every receptor here comes from a man younger than 35 in good health. Some clones in this sample may be carry-over from other donors' samples. Both conserved end residues are part of each CDR3. The D gene is left open where the match is weak. Clone size appears in some rows only: once, few, many, or a class for an expanded clone.

CDR3nt	CDR3aa	d_gene	abundance	v_gene	j_gene
TGTGCCAGCACCCACCGGGGCGGAACCGGGGAGCTGTTTTTT	CASTHRGGTGELFF	.	.	TRBV6-5	TRBJ2-2
TGTGCCAGCAGCGTGACCTTTGGGGAACCCTACGAGCAGTACTTC	CASSVTFGEPYEQYF	.	.	TRBV6-5	TRBJ2-7
TGTGCCAGCAGCTTGATACTAGCGGGAGGGCGGGAGCAGTTCTTC	CASSLILAGGREQFF	TRBD2	.	TRBV5-6	TRBJ2-1
TGTGCCTGGCGAGATGACACTGAAGCTTTCTTT	CAWRDDTEAFF	.	.	TRBV30	TRBJ1-1
TGTGCCAGCTCACCAGGGGAAACGGGTGAAAAACTGTTTTTT	CASSPGETGEKLFF	.	.	TRBV18	TRBJ1-4
TGTGCCAGCAGCCGAGGACAGGGGCGTGAAGCTTTCTTT	CASSRGQGREAFF	TRBD1	.	TRBV7-9	TRBJ1-1
TGTGCCAGCAGCGACCTTAGCGGGAGAGGCCACGAGCAGTACTTC	CASSDLSGRGHEQYF	TRBD2	.	TRBV6-1	TRBJ2-7
TGCGCCAGCAGCCTAGGACTAGCACAGAGCACAGATACGCAGTATTTT	CASSLGLAQSTDTQYF	TRBD2	.	TRBV5-1	TRBJ2-3
TGTGCCAGCGGCAACCACAGGGGGGTCGGCTACGAGCAGTACTTC	CASGNHRGVGYEQYF	TRBD1	.	TRBV2	TRBJ2-7
TGTGCCTGGAGTGTACTTCCCTCTGGGGCCAACGTCCTGACTTTC	CAWSVLPSGANVLTF	.	.	TRBV30	TRBJ2-6
TGCGCCAGCAGCTTCGCCCCGCCTGGCGCTGAAGCTTTCTTT	CASSFAPPGAEAFF	.	.	TRBV5-1	TRBJ1-1
TGTGCCAGCACCAGACAGGGGGCAGGCCAGCCCCAGCATTTT	CASTRQGAGQPQHF	TRBD1	.	TRBV2	TRBJ1-5
TGTGCCAGCAGTGGAGTAATTAACTCCTACGAGCAGTACTTC	CASSGVINSYEQYF	.	.	TRBV6-5	TRBJ2-7
TGTGCCGCAAGACAGGGGAATCAGCCCCAGCATTTT	CAARQGNQPQHF	TRBD1	few	TRBV19	TRBJ1-5
TGTGCCACCTGGGGGGCTTCGGGAAACACCATATATTTT	CATWGASGNTIYF	.	once	TRBV28	TRBJ1-3
TGTGCCAGTAGTATACGGGAGTCTACCAACTATGGCTACACCTTC	CASSIRESTNYGYTF	.	.	TRBV19	TRBJ1-2
TGTGCCAGCAGCTTACGGAGACGACAGGGACGAACAGATACGCAGTATTTT	CASSLRRRQGRTDTQYF	TRBD1	.	TRBV27	TRBJ2-3
TGTGCCAGCAGCGGACAGGGGAGGGCCACAGATACGCAGTATTTT	CASSGQGRATDTQYF	TRBD1	.	TRBV7-3	TRBJ2-3
TGTGCCAGCTCACCCCGGATCCCCGGGACAGGGGGAAACACCATATATTTT	CASSPRIPGTGGNTIYF	TRBD1	.	TRBV18	TRBJ1-3
TGTGCCAGCAGCCCGGGACCGAGCTCCTACAATGAGCAGTTCTTC	CASSPGPSSYNEQFF	.	.	TRBV5-6	TRBJ2-1
TGTGCCAGCAAGGGGGCCTTAACTCTCGGCGAGCAGTACTTC	CASKGALTLGEQYF	TRBD1	.	TRBV6-5	TRBJ2-7
TGTGCCAGCAGCATACGAGGAGGGGCCGGGGAGCTGTTTTTT	CASSIRGGAGELFF	.	.	TRBV6-5	TRBJ2-2
TGTGCCAGCAGCTTGGACTTTCCCCATGAGCAGTTCTTC	CASSLDFPHEQFF	.	.	TRBV5-4	TRBJ2-1
TGTGCCAGCAGCCATGGGACCACTAGCACAGATACGCAGTATTTT	CASSHGTTSTDTQYF	.	.	TRBV14	TRBJ2-3
TGCGCCAGCAGCTTACGACAGGGGATGACTAATGAAAAACTGTTTTTT	CASSLRQGMTNEKLFF	TRBD1	.	TRBV5-1	TRBJ1-4
TGCGCCAGCAGCCAAGCCCCGGACAGAGTCACCGGGGAGCTGTTTTTT	CASSQAPDRVTGELFF	.	.	TRBV4-1	TRBJ2-2
TGCGCCAGCAGCCCGGACGGTCTTGAGCAGTACTTC	CASSPDGLEQYF	.	.	TRBV5-1	TRBJ2-7
TGCGCCAGCAGTCTAAGGGGACAGGGTATCCAGCGGGAGGGAAACTACGAGCAGTACTTC	CASSLRGQGIQREGNYEQYF	.	.	TRBV5-1	TRBJ2-7
TGTGCCAGCAGTGAATTGGCCGACGGGGACTACACCTTC	CASSELADGDYTF	.	.	TRBV6-1	TRBJ1-2
TGCAGCGTTGAGGTTGGGGGAAACACTGAAGCTTTCTTT	CSVEVGGNTEAFF	.	.	TRBV29-1	TRBJ1-1
TGTGCCAGCAGTCAGGGGGATCGCAATCAGCCCCAGCATTTT	CASSQGDRNQPQHF	TRBD1	.	TRBV28	TRBJ1-5
TGTGCCAGCAGTTTAAGGGGGGGAGGAAAGAGCTATGGCTACACCTTC	CASSLRGGGKSYGYTF	.	.	TRBV27	TRBJ1-2
TGTGCCAGCAGCTTAGACGCCGGGGAGCTGTTTTTT	CASSLDAGELFF	.	.	TRBV7-2	TRBJ2-2
TGTGCCAGCAGTTACCCGGACAGGAATGGAGGACCCCTCCACTTT	CASSYPDRNGGPLHF	TRBD1	.	TRBV6-5	TRBJ1-6
TGTGCCAGCAGCCCACTTGGGGGGGCCGTTCACAATGAGCAGTTCTTC	CASSPLGGAVHNEQFF	.	.	TRBV7-3	TRBJ2-1
TGTGCCAGCAGCTTAGACAGCGAGGGAGGGGATACGCAGTATTTT	CASSLDSEGGDTQYF	TRBD2	.	TRBV2	TRBJ2-3
TGTGCCAGCAGAGAAAAGACTAGCGGGAGCAACGAGCAGTACTTC	CASREKTSGSNEQYF	TRBD2	.	TRBV28	TRBJ2-7
TGCGCCAGCAGCGGCGTCCCGGGACTCGCAGATACGCAGTATTTT	CASSGVPGLADTQYF	.	.	TRBV5-1	TRBJ2-3
TGTGCCAGCAGTGACTCTGGGTCCGGGGCCAACGTCCTGACTTTC	CASSDSGSGANVLTF	.	.	TRBV6-4	TRBJ2-6
TGTGCCAGCAGCTTTCAGTTGAACACTGAAGCTTTCTTT	CASSFQLNTEAFF	.	.	TRBV7-9	TRBJ1-1
TGTGCCAGCAGTGGGTATGTCATGGGGTCTTATGGCTACACCTTC	CASSGYVMGSYGYTF	.	.	TRBV6-1	TRBJ1-2
TGTGCCAGCAGCCGCTTAGGGGCCGGGGTCACTGAAGCTTTCTTT	CASSRLGAGVTEAFF	.	once	TRBV6-4	TRBJ1-1
TGTGCCAGCAGCACTCGGACAGGGGGGAGCTACGAGCAGTACTTC	CASSTRTGGSYEQYF	TRBD1	.	TRBV28	TRBJ2-7
TGCGCCAGCAGCTTGGGGCCAGGGGGGACCACCGGGGAGCTGTTTTTT	CASSLGPGGTTGELFF	.	.	TRBV5-1	TRBJ2-2
TGTGCCAGCAGTGTAGGTAGGGGAATCGAGCAGTACTTC	CASSVGRGIEQYF	.	.	TRBV2	TRBJ2-7
TGTGCCAGCAGTGAGCCCGGGACAGCACTCCTCTACGAGCAGTACTTC	CASSEPGTALLYEQYF	TRBD1	.	TRBV6-1	TRBJ2-7
TGTGCCATCAGTGGTAGCACGGTCTACAATGAGCAGTTCTTC	CAISGSTVYNEQFF	.	.	TRBV10-3	TRBJ2-1
TGTGCCAGTAGTCGGGGACAGGGGGCTTACGAGCAGTACTTC	CASSRGQGAYEQYF	TRBD1	.	TRBV19	TRBJ2-7
TGTGCCAGCAGCTTGGGTACAACTGAGACCCAGTACTTC	CASSLGTTETQYF	.	.	TRBV7-3	TRBJ2-5
TGTGCCAGCAGCCAAGACCCTCAGGGGTACAATTCACCCCTCCACTTT	CASSQDPQGYNSPLHF	.	.	TRBV14	TRBJ1-6
TGTGCCAGCAGCTTAGCATTTGAGACCCAGTACTTC	CASSLAFETQYF	.	.	TRBV7-9	TRBJ2-5
TGTGCCAGCAGTTTATTACCTAGCGGGAGCTCCTACAATGAGCAGTTCTTC	CASSLLPSGSSYNEQFF	TRBD2	.	TRBV28	TRBJ2-1
TGTGCCAGCAGAGAGACTAGCGGGAGACACACCGGGGAGCTGTTTTTT	CASRETSGRHTGELFF	TRBD2	.	TRBV27	TRBJ2-2
TGTGCCTGGGACCTACTAGGGACAGCGAACACCGGGGAGCTGTTTTTT	CAWDLLGTANTGELFF	TRBD1	few	TRBV30	TRBJ2-2
TGTGCCAGCAGCGCTTGGACCGGTCCTAACGAGCAGTACTTC	CASSAWTGPNEQYF	.	once	TRBV9	TRBJ2-7
TGTGCCAGCAGCTTGGAGATTAGTTGGGATACGCAGTATTTT	CASSLEISWDTQYF	.	.	TRBV5-6	TRBJ2-3
TGTGCCAGCGGCTTAGGTGGTGGCTCCCCAGGGGGCACTGAAGCTTTCTTT	CASGLGGGSPGGTEAFF	TRBD1	.	TRBV7-8	TRBJ1-1